This TCR beta chain originates from a study of neurological immune-mediated disorders. Study-wide results and limits: The greatest TCR clonal expansion appeared in HTLV-1-associated myelopathy and the smallest, falling below healthy controls, in multiple sclerosis.

Germline V gives CDR1 SGHTA, CDR2 FQGNSA. Between the trimmed V and J ends, which lost 5 bases and 2 bases, there was a span of 7 bases. This CDR3 has 13 amino acids. Remarks on this clonotype: Its antigen is not known.

The authors produced cDNA by 5'RACE using 10-nucleotide random UMIs. TCRdb called the 5' RACE reads again in MiXCR, with one record for every CDR3 protein. The sample lists fewer than 20,000 distinct CDR3 sequences; about 30% were seen once. The sample consisted of PBMCs. The sequence came from a man in his forties or fifties with HTLV-1-associated myelopathy (HAM/TSP). This sequence joins TRBV7-2 and TRBJ1-5; D not resolved. CDR3 DNA sequence: TGTGCCAGCAGCACGACACGCAATCAGCCCCAGCATTTT. This sequence encodes CASSTTRNQPQHF. Using reference TRBV7-2 and TRBJ1-5 for the parts outside the CDR3, the full variable domain is GAGVSQSPSNKVTEKGKDVELRCDPISGHTALYWYRQSLGQGLEFLIYFQGNSAPDKSGLPSDRFSAERTGGSVSTLTIQRTQQEDSAVYLCASSTTRNQPQHFGDGTRLSIL.